These T cell receptor beta chains were read from a single sample in a study of blood T cell repertoires in COVID-19. The repertoire was sequenced with immunoSEQ multiplex PCR; TCRdb's copy has only in-frame clones and lacks some. Of tens of thousands of clones detected, about 91% appear once; the ten largest clones hold around 5.1%. The sequenced sample consisted of peripheral blood. The source of these receptors is an elderly woman with acute or convalescent COVID-19. Each CDR3 is given with its conserved first and last residue. Each record gives: CDR3 DNA, CDR3 protein, J gene, clone size, V gene, D gene. D genes are given only for firm matches. The listing skips clone size in some rows; elsewhere it reads once, few, many or a size class.

cdr3_nt: TGTGCCAGCAGTGGGGTTGGAGTTGAGCAGTTCTTC
cdr3_aa: CASSGVGVEQFF
j_call: TRBJ2-1
clone_size: NA
v_call: TRBV2
d_call: NA

cdr3_nt: TGCGCCAGCAGCCTACCCGAGGGCCGGGGGGTGGACACTGAAGCTTTCTTT
cdr3_aa: CASSLPEGRGVDTEAFF
j_call: TRBJ1-1
clone_size: NA
v_call: TRBV5-1
d_call: NA

cdr3_nt: TGCGCCAGCAGCCAAGATCCGGGACTAGCGGGGGGGCCCGGGGAGCTGTTTTTT
cdr3_aa: CASSQDPGLAGGPGELFF
j_call: TRBJ2-2
clone_size: NA
v_call: TRBV4-3
d_call: TRBD2

cdr3_nt: TGTGCCACCAGCAGAGGGACAGGGTACCAAGAGACCCAGTACTTC
cdr3_aa: CATSRGTGYQETQYF
j_call: TRBJ2-5
clone_size: NA
v_call: TRBV15
d_call: TRBD1

cdr3_nt: TGTGCCAGCTCACCTACAGGGGTCGGGATGAACACTGAAGCTTTCTTT
cdr3_aa: CASSPTGVGMNTEAFF
j_call: TRBJ1-1
clone_size: NA
v_call: TRBV18
d_call: TRBD1

cdr3_nt: TGTGCCAGCAGTTTGGACAGGTCTTATAATTCACCCCTCCACTTT
cdr3_aa: CASSLDRSYNSPLHF
j_call: TRBJ1-6
clone_size: NA
v_call: TRBV27
d_call: TRBD1

cdr3_nt: TGCGCCAGCAGCCCTCTCGCGGGGGTTGACATTCAGTACTTC
cdr3_aa: CASSPLAGVDIQYF
j_call: TRBJ2-4
clone_size: once
v_call: TRBV5-1
d_call: TRBD2

cdr3_nt: TGCGCCAGCAGCGAGCGGACAGGGAACCAAGAGACCCAGTACTTC
cdr3_aa: CASSERTGNQETQYF
j_call: TRBJ2-5
clone_size: NA
v_call: TRBV5-1
d_call: TRBD1

cdr3_nt: TGTGCCAGCAGCTACGGGGACTACGAGCAGTACTTC
cdr3_aa: CASSYGDYEQYF
j_call: TRBJ2-7
clone_size: NA
v_call: TRBV3-1/TRBV3-2
d_call: NA

cdr3_nt: TGTGCCAGCAGCAGAACAGTGGGGAACACTGAAGCTTTCTTT
cdr3_aa: CASSRTVGNTEAFF
j_call: TRBJ1-1
clone_size: NA
v_call: TRBV7-8
d_call: NA

cdr3_nt: TGTGCCAGCAGCTCGCAGTCCGGGGAGCTGTTTTTT
cdr3_aa: CASSSQSGELFF
j_call: TRBJ2-2
clone_size: NA
v_call: TRBV6-2/TRBV6-3
d_call: NA

cdr3_nt: TGCGCCAGCAGCATCGGACAGGGGGTCGCAGATACGCAGTATTTT
cdr3_aa: CASSIGQGVADTQYF
j_call: TRBJ2-3
clone_size: NA
v_call: TRBV5-1
d_call: TRBD1

cdr3_nt: TGTGCCAGCAGCTTTAGCTCCTACAATGAGCAGTTCTTC
cdr3_aa: CASSFSSYNEQFF
j_call: TRBJ2-1
clone_size: NA
v_call: TRBV7-9
d_call: NA

cdr3_nt: TGTGCCAGCAGGGGCGATAGTCCCAATCAGCCCCAGCATTTT
cdr3_aa: CASRGDSPNQPQHF
j_call: TRBJ1-5
clone_size: NA
v_call: TRBV2
d_call: NA

cdr3_nt: TGTGCCAGCAGTACTGGGTACGGGGACAATCAGCCCCAGCATTTT
cdr3_aa: CASSTGYGDNQPQHF
j_call: TRBJ1-5
clone_size: NA
v_call: TRBV6-6
d_call: NA

cdr3_nt: TGTGCCAGCAGCTACCACCCCGGACAGGGGACACCCCTCCACTTT
cdr3_aa: CASSYHPGQGTPLHF
j_call: TRBJ1-6
clone_size: NA
v_call: TRBV14
d_call: TRBD1

cdr3_nt: TGTGCCAGTAGTATTGCTAGCGGGGATTTCCAGTACTTC
cdr3_aa: CASSIASGDFQYF
j_call: TRBJ2-5
clone_size: NA
v_call: TRBV19
d_call: TRBD2

cdr3_nt: TGTGCCAGCAGTGAAAACAGGGGGCTGGTTGGCTACACCTTC
cdr3_aa: CASSENRGLVGYTF
j_call: TRBJ1-2
clone_size: NA
v_call: TRBV6-1
d_call: TRBD1

cdr3_nt: TGTGCCAGCAGCTTCTACCCGTCACAGGGCCACGAGCAGTACTTC
cdr3_aa: CASSFYPSQGHEQYF
j_call: TRBJ2-7
clone_size: NA
v_call: TRBV13
d_call: NA

cdr3_nt: TGTGCCATCAGTGAGATCACGAACACCGGGGAGCTGTTTTTT
cdr3_aa: CAISEITNTGELFF
j_call: TRBJ2-2
clone_size: NA
v_call: TRBV10-3
d_call: NA

cdr3_nt: TGCGCCAGCAGCTTCAACAATGAGCAGTTCTTC
cdr3_aa: CASSFNNEQFF
j_call: TRBJ2-1
clone_size: NA
v_call: TRBV5-1
d_call: NA

cdr3_nt: TGTGCCAGCACCCCACTCCGGGACAGGAAAGGGAATGAAAAACTGTTTTTT
cdr3_aa: CASTPLRDRKGNEKLFF
j_call: TRBJ1-4
clone_size: NA
v_call: TRBV6-2/TRBV6-3
d_call: TRBD1

cdr3_nt: TGCGCCAGCAGCCAAGATTGGGAGACCTACGAGCAGTACTTC
cdr3_aa: CASSQDWETYEQYF
j_call: TRBJ2-7
clone_size: NA
v_call: TRBV4-1
d_call: NA

cdr3_nt: TGTGCCAGCAGCCAACCCGGGGTACCTCATTCACCCCTCCACTTT
cdr3_aa: CASSQPGVPHSPLHF
j_call: TRBJ1-6
clone_size: NA
v_call: TRBV3-1/TRBV3-2
d_call: NA

cdr3_nt: TGTGCCAGCAGCCGGACAGGGAACAATCAGCCCCAGCATTTT
cdr3_aa: CASSRTGNNQPQHF
j_call: TRBJ1-5
clone_size: NA
v_call: TRBV9
d_call: TRBD1

cdr3_nt: TGTGCCAGCAGCCTTACCCTAGCGGGGGGTACTCCCGTTTCCTACGAGCAGTACTTC
cdr3_aa: CASSLTLAGGTPVSYEQYF
j_call: TRBJ2-7
clone_size: NA
v_call: TRBV7-2
d_call: TRBD2

cdr3_nt: TGCGCCAGCAGTGAGGGAGGCGCCTACGAGCAGTACTTC
cdr3_aa: CASSEGGAYEQYF
j_call: TRBJ2-7
clone_size: NA
v_call: TRBV10-1
d_call: NA

cdr3_nt: TGCGCCAGCAGCCCCGGGACAGTAACCGAGCAGTACTTC
cdr3_aa: CASSPGTVTEQYF
j_call: TRBJ2-7
clone_size: few
v_call: TRBV5-1
d_call: TRBD1

cdr3_nt: TGCGCCAGCAGCATAATGACAGGGACGTACGAGCAGTACTTC
cdr3_aa: CASSIMTGTYEQYF
j_call: TRBJ2-7
clone_size: once
v_call: TRBV5-1
d_call: TRBD1

cdr3_nt: TGTGCCAGCTCACCGATGACAGGGGGCGACGAGCAGTACTTC
cdr3_aa: CASSPMTGGDEQYF
j_call: TRBJ2-7
clone_size: NA
v_call: TRBV18
d_call: TRBD1

cdr3_nt: TGTGCCAGTCGAGGGACAGGGCGAAACTATGGCTACACCTTC
cdr3_aa: CASRGTGRNYGYTF
j_call: TRBJ1-2
clone_size: NA
v_call: TRBV19
d_call: TRBD1

cdr3_nt: TGCAGCGTTGGGGCTAGCGGGGGCAGCACAGATACGCAGTATTTT
cdr3_aa: CSVGASGGSTDTQYF
j_call: TRBJ2-3
clone_size: NA
v_call: TRBV29-1
d_call: TRBD2

cdr3_nt: TGTGCTAGCAGCTTAGCCGGCGGGGGACAAGAGACCCAGTACTTC
cdr3_aa: CASSLAGGGQETQYF
j_call: TRBJ2-5
clone_size: once
v_call: TRBV7-7
d_call: TRBD2

cdr3_nt: TGTGCCAGCAGCCGGGGGAACAGGGAGTACGAGCAGTACTTC
cdr3_aa: CASSRGNREYEQYF
j_call: TRBJ2-7
clone_size: NA
v_call: TRBV3-1/TRBV3-2
d_call: NA

cdr3_nt: TGTGCCAGCAGGGGCTCAGTTGCAACTAATGAAAAACTGTTTTTT
cdr3_aa: CASRGSVATNEKLFF
j_call: TRBJ1-4
clone_size: NA
v_call: TRBV2
d_call: NA

cdr3_nt: TGTGCCAGTAGTATAGCGGCCTCAGGACTCGCCTACTATGGCTACACCTTC
cdr3_aa: CASSIAASGLAYYGYTF
j_call: TRBJ1-2
clone_size: NA
v_call: TRBV19
d_call: NA

cdr3_nt: TGTGCCAGCAGCCAAACAGTCGGGGGGGAGACCCAGTACTTC
cdr3_aa: CASSQTVGGETQYF
j_call: TRBJ2-5
clone_size: NA
v_call: TRBV3-1/TRBV3-2
d_call: TRBD2

cdr3_nt: TGTGCCAGCAGCTACAGGGTTCGGGATGAGCAGTTCTTC
cdr3_aa: CASSYRVRDEQFF
j_call: TRBJ2-1
clone_size: NA
v_call: TRBV7-6
d_call: NA

cdr3_nt: TGTGCCAGCAGCTTAGTTGGGGACAGGGGGCTCGTCAATGAGCAGTTCTTC
cdr3_aa: CASSLVGDRGLVNEQFF
j_call: TRBJ2-1
clone_size: NA
v_call: TRBV7-6
d_call: TRBD1

cdr3_nt: TGTGCCAGCAGCCGTCGGACTAGCGGGGGAACAGATACGCAGTATTTT
cdr3_aa: CASSRRTSGGTDTQYF
j_call: TRBJ2-3
clone_size: NA
v_call: TRBV3-1/TRBV3-2
d_call: TRBD2

cdr3_nt: TGTGCCAGCTCTCGGGAGGATGGGATAACGAGCAATCAGCCCCAGCATTTT
cdr3_aa: CASSREDGITSNQPQHF
j_call: TRBJ1-5
clone_size: NA
v_call: TRBV18
d_call: NA

cdr3_nt: TGTGCCAGCAGCCAAGATTGGGCAACCGGGGAGCTGTTTTTT
cdr3_aa: CASSQDWATGELFF
j_call: TRBJ2-2
clone_size: few
v_call: TRBV3-1/TRBV3-2
d_call: NA

cdr3_nt: TGCGCCAGCAGCTTGGGGACAGCCTCCTACGAGCAGTACTTC
cdr3_aa: CASSLGTASYEQYF
j_call: TRBJ2-7
clone_size: NA
v_call: TRBV5-1
d_call: NA

cdr3_nt: TGTGCTAGTGGTTTGGTACAAGAGGGGGCGGGAGGTTTCTTT
cdr3_aa: CASGLVQEGAGGFF
j_call: TRBJ1-1
clone_size: NA
v_call: TRBV12-5
d_call: TRBD1

cdr3_nt: TGTGCCAGCAGCCAAGATGCCCCCGCTAGCAGACCTAGCACAGATACGCAGTATTTT
cdr3_aa: CASSQDAPASRPSTDTQYF
j_call: TRBJ2-3
clone_size: NA
v_call: TRBV3-1/TRBV3-2
d_call: NA

cdr3_nt: TGTGCCAGCAGCCGGACAGGGGCGAACACTGAAGCTTTCTTT
cdr3_aa: CASSRTGANTEAFF
j_call: TRBJ1-1
clone_size: few
v_call: TRBV3-1/TRBV3-2
d_call: TRBD1

cdr3_nt: TGCGCCAGCAGCCCGGGGGACAGACCAAACTATGGCTACACCTTC
cdr3_aa: CASSPGDRPNYGYTF
j_call: TRBJ1-2
clone_size: NA
v_call: TRBV4-3
d_call: TRBD1

cdr3_nt: TGCGCCAGCAGCTTTAACAGGGATGGCTACACCTTC
cdr3_aa: CASSFNRDGYTF
j_call: TRBJ1-2
clone_size: NA
v_call: TRBV5-1
d_call: NA

cdr3_nt: TGTGCCAGCAGCGTAATGGGCGGGGGCCCCACCATTCAGTACTTC
cdr3_aa: CASSVMGGGPTIQYF
j_call: TRBJ2-4
clone_size: NA
v_call: TRBV9
d_call: NA

cdr3_nt: TGTGCCAGCAGTTTAGTCGGGGCACGGCGGGGAACAGATACGCAGTATTTT
cdr3_aa: CASSLVGARRGTDTQYF
j_call: TRBJ2-3
clone_size: NA
v_call: TRBV27
d_call: NA

cdr3_nt: TGCGCCAGCAGAGAACCTCCGGGACAGCCTAATGAGCAGTTCTTC
cdr3_aa: CASREPPGQPNEQFF
j_call: TRBJ2-1
clone_size: NA
v_call: TRBV23-1
d_call: TRBD1

cdr3_nt: TGTGCCAGCAGCTTAGCCTCGGGTAACACTGAAGCTTTCTTT
cdr3_aa: CASSLASGNTEAFF
j_call: TRBJ1-1
clone_size: NA
v_call: TRBV7-9
d_call: NA